This TCR beta chain was identified during a study of T cell clonality in common variable immunodeficiency (dated by TCRdb to the mid-2010s). CVID samples and control samples contributed equivalent amounts of genomic DNA as sequencing input. For every sample, a 60 bp segment covering the rearranged TCRbeta CDR3 region was amplified and then sequenced. The immunoSEQ assay, a bias-corrected multiplex PCR combined with high-throughput sequencing, was used for TCRbeta amplification. The authors' analysis ran thus. Each unique nucleotide sequence was treated as a clone and annotated with V, D and J genes, copy number and frequency. Sequences were labeled productive if in frame, and non-productive if out of frame or containing stop codons. As previously described, clonality was calculated on the basis of Shannon's entropy. The predicted amino acid sequences of productive clones were used to derive mean CDR3 Kyte-Doolittle hydropathy. Scaled V gene usage was hierarchically clustered using Manhattan distance and complete linkage with the R hclust function. To assess clone sharing by CDR3 amino acid sequence, 12 repertoires per group were resampled over 100 rounds. The repertoires were searched for about 70 published EBV-specific TCRbeta sequences and 245 published CMV-specific TCRbeta sequences. Analysis left out two CVID samples that produced under 10,000 sequences, so a few dozen CVID repertoires remained. Here the immuneACCESS table is served through TCRdb, limited to in-frame sequences with V and J called. Missing clones are a known gap in these copies; in checked studies unresolved V genes cover under half, and the rest lacks a known reason. The V and J calls and clone size are taken from that table; D and trimming were inferred from the DNA. The table shows over 50,000 clones here, with no singletons. The leading ten clones occupy about 3.7% of the sample.

CDR3 length: 14 amino acids, cysteine to phenylalanine. Sequencing covers 33 bases of the CDR3, shown here with the frame starting at base 1. CDR1 and CDR2 were assigned from the germline V gene as LGHNA and YNFKEQ. The junction shows trimming of 1 base on V and 6 bases on J, and the gene matches do not reach 5 bases of it. What the study reported, not specific to this receptor: CVID subjects shared fewer TCRbeta clones with each other than healthy controls did (p < 0.0001). Compared with healthy controls, CVID subjects showed increased TCRbeta clonality (t-test p = 0.018), a feature most characteristic of about a third of subjects. Even though DNA input was equal, the average per sample came to 82,000 or so unique sequences for controls compared with around 32,000 for CVID samples. CVID TCRbeta sequences reportedly showed fewer deletions and N-nucleotide insertions and lacked highly modified clones with 13 or more V deletions. Patient heterogeneity within the CVID cohort put limits on correlating repertoire features with clinical complications. According to the authors, finding the cause of the higher clonality in CVID would require sequencing the repertoires of T cell subpopulations.

This clone was found many times. Its antigen is still unknown. The read terminates 3 residues ahead of where the CDR3 ends, so the germline J gene completes it. Most of the CVID patients and most of the healthy controls were of Caucasian heritage. From each donor, about 4.5 to 8.5 ml of heparinized peripheral whole blood was collected. Genomic DNA from adults with common variable immune deficiency (CVID) and from healthy adult controls was used to sequence TCRbeta CDR3 repertoires. There were approximately 22 healthy adult volunteers in the control group (roughly twelve female and approximately ten male), ranging in age from roughly 23 to 70 years, with a mean age of about 36. To isolate peripheral blood mononuclear cells, diluted blood was subjected to density centrifugation over Hypaque 1077 or Ficoll-Paque. Genomic DNA was obtained from unsorted mononuclear cells using either Qiagen column purification or a centrifugation-based method.

The sequence was collected from a person aged 18 to 70 in good health. The rearrangement joined TRBV4-2 to TRBJ1-2; 7 nucleotides in the junction match TRBD1. Sample: peripheral blood mononuclear cells. The CDR3 DNA, read in part, is TGTGCCAGCAGCCAAGCCCAGCAGGGGGATGGC. Its translation is CASSQAQQGDG. From start to end, the CDR3 is CASSQAQQGDGYTF.